The 23 T cell receptor beta chains given below trace back to one sample, sequenced in a study of blood T cell repertoires in COVID-19. Produced via immunoSEQ multiplex PCR; TCRdb's table is partial and in-frame only. The sample holds roughly 150,000 clones, 80% to 85% seen once. Sequenced sample: peripheral blood. The receptors were sampled from a human donor in a cohort sampled during active COVID-19.

The chain carries TRBV7-9 and TRBJ1-3; 8 bases align to TRBD1. Germline CDR1 SEHNR, CDR2 FQNEAQ (reference sequence). The CDR3 sequence is 15 residues long. The ends lost 5 bases at V and 0 bases at J; junction bases unmatched: 3. The CDR3 DNA reads TGTGCCAGCAGCACAGGGGGAGGCTCTGGAAACACCATATATTTT. Protein: CASSTGGGSGNTIYF. Full variable domain (rest looked up from reference TRBV7-9 and TRBJ1-3): DTGVSQNPRHKITKRGQNVTFRCDPISEHNRLYWYRQTLGQGPEFLTYFQNEAQLEKSRLLSDRFSAERPKGSFSTLEIQRTEQGDSAMYLCASSTGGGSGNTIYFGEGSWLTVV.

The chain links TRBV18 to TRBJ1-5, with D possibly being TRBD1 (6 bases). V lost 3 bases, J lost 5 bases, and 11 bases lay in between. The CDR3 totals 14 residues. Germline V gene lookup returns CDR1 KGHSH and CDR2 LQKENI. The CDR3 bases are TGTGCCAGCTCACCTGGGGGCTGGGATCAGCCCCAGCATTTT. Translation: CASSPGGWDQPQHF.

The rearrangement uses TRBV3-1 (or the pseudogene TRBV3-2) and TRBJ1-2, with unresolved D. The V end lost 2 bases, the J end lost 6 bases, and 19 bases lay between the germline ends. Looked up from germline, CDR1 is LGHDT and CDR2 is YNNKEL (reference sequence). This CDR3 is built from 16 residues. The CDR3: CASSQNPTGRADGYTF. The CDR3 bases are TGTGCCAGCAGCCAAAACCCTACGGGGAGGGCGGATGGCTACACCTTC.

This clone has only one observation. The V gene is TRBV9, the J gene TRBJ2-2, with TRBD2 matching 7 bases. Germline assignment: CDR1 SGDLS and CDR2 YYNGEE. V shed 5 bases, J shed 4 bases, and the junction held 8 bases outside the gene matches. The CDR3 sequence is 15 residues long. CDR3 bases: TGTGCCAGCAGTAGGCGGCGGGGGAGCACCGGGGAGCTGTTTTTT. Its translation is CASSRRRGSTGELFF.

J is TRBJ1-4 and V is TRBV18; 7 bases line up with TRBD1. The V and J ends lost 2 bases and 6 bases, in that order; junction bases with no gene match: 9. The germline V gene encodes CDR1 KGHSH and CDR2 LQKENI. The CDR3 is 16 amino acids. CDR3 protein: CASSPNRAGGDEKLFF. CDR3 coding DNA: TGTGCCAGCTCACCAAACAGGGCAGGGGGTGATGAAAAACTGTTTTTT.

The chain has TRBV10-3 and TRBJ1-6; D is unclear. Germline V CDR1 and CDR2: ENHRY, SYGVKD. Trimming removed 0 bases at V and 7 bases at J, with 10 bases between. CDR3 size: 15 residues. The chain's CDR3 is CAISESPETNSPLHF. DNA for the CDR3: TGTGCCATCAGTGAGTCTCCAGAAACGAATTCACCCCTCCACTTT.

The CDR3 DNA reads TGTGCCAGCAGTGGAGGGGAGAACACTGAAGCTTTCTTT. Amino acid sequence: CASSGGENTEAFF. The V gene is TRBV6-6, the J gene TRBJ1-1; maybe TRBD1 (5 bases). This CDR3 comprises 13 residues. CDR1 MNHNY and CDR2 SVGAGI come from the germline V gene (reference sequence). Trimming removed 5 bases from V and 1 base from J, with 8 bases in between.

This clone has only a few counts. Other DNA sequences of this sample code for an identical CDR3. The gene calls are TRBV29-1 and TRBJ2-1; 7 bases are shared with TRBD1. In germline, CDR1 is SQVTM, CDR2 ANQGSEA. This CDR3 contains 14 residues. V lost 1 base, J lost 4 bases, and 4 bases stayed unmatched. The CDR3 loop reads CSVEGQGVYNEQFF. The CDR3 region has the DNA TGCAGCGTTGAAGGGCAGGGGGTGTACAATGAGCAGTTCTTC.

The chain joins TRBV3-1 (or the pseudogene TRBV3-2) to TRBJ1-1; D remains ambiguous. CDR1 and CDR2 from the germline V gene are LGHDT and YNNKEL (reference sequence). Trimming pared 3 bases from V and 8 bases from J, leaving 7 bases between. CDR3 length equals 11 residues. The CDR3 sequence: CASSQWQEAFF. In DNA, the CDR3 is TGTGCCAGCAGCCAGTGGCAGGAAGCTTTCTTT.

The rearrangement joins TRBV5-8 to TRBJ2-7; possibly TRBD1 for D (6 bases). The CDR3 loop spans 15 amino acids. Trimming took 0 bases from V and 0 from J, leaving 10 bases between them. Germline V gene lookup returns CDR1 SGHTS and CDR2 YDEGEE. The CDR3 DNA is TGTGCCAGCAGCTTGGATGGCAGGGGCTCCTACGAGCAGTACTTC. Encoded protein: CASSLDGRGSYEQYF.

V usage is TRBV2 and J usage is TRBJ1-5; 11 bases agree with TRBD1. CDR1 SNHLY and CDR2 FYNNEI come from the germline V gene. The CDR3 spans 15 residues. The V gene end was trimmed by 5 bases and the J gene end by 7 bases; junction bases not matched to a gene: 7. The CDR3 is CASSWTGTGGQPQHF. CDR3 nucleotides: TGTGCCAGCAGTTGGACCGGGACAGGGGGACAGCCCCAGCATTTT.

This chain connects TRBV19 to TRBJ1-5, with D possibly TRBD1 on 5 matching bases. The V and J ends lost 11 bases and 2 bases respectively, with 13 bases between them. Germline V gene data show CDR1 as LNHDA and CDR2 as SQIVND (reference sequence). This CDR3 region has 13 residues. The CDR3 DNA reads as TGTGCCGCCCGGCCCAGGGGCAATCAGCCCCAGCATTTT. Translation: CAARPRGNQPQHF.

This clone was detected once. V is TRBV19 and J is TRBJ1-5; D perhaps matches TRBD1 (6 bases). The V end was cut by 7 bases, the J end by 0 bases, with 25 bases between. Germline V gene lookup returns CDR1 LNHDA and CDR2 SQIVND (reference sequence). The CDR3 runs to 19 residues. CDR3: CASTHNFPGHQYSNQPQHF. DNA of the CDR3: TGTGCCAGTACCCATAATTTCCCGGGACACCAATATAGCAATCAGCCCCAGCATTTT.

This chain links TRBV7-9 with TRBJ2-5, with 7 bases aligning to TRBD1. CDR3 length: 15 amino acids. The V and J ends lost 1 base and 5 bases, in that order; junction bases with no gene match: 7. Per the germline V gene, CDR1 is SEHNR and CDR2 is FQNEAQ (reference sequence). CDR3 amino acids: CASSLGTGGWETQYF. The CDR3, as DNA: TGTGCCAGCAGCTTAGGGACAGGAGGTTGGGAGACCCAGTACTTC.

The chain links TRBV20-1 to TRBJ1-4; D unclear. Germline lookup yields CDR1 DFQATT and CDR2 SNEGSKA (reference sequence). CDR3 length: 14 residues. Trimming shortened V by 3 bases and J by 7 bases, and 15 bases separated the two germline ends. The CDR3 sequence is CSASGMSTGEKLFF. In nucleotides, the CDR3 is TGCAGTGCTAGTGGCATGTCAACGGGTGAAAAACTGTTTTTT.

The genes are TRBV7-3 and TRBJ1-2, with 10 bases fitting TRBD1. CDR3 length equals 13 residues. Trimming at V came to 3 bases and at J to 8 bases, leaving 3 bases not matched to a gene. CDR1 SGHTA and CDR2 FQGTGA come from the germline V gene. The CDR3: CASSFDRGLGYTF. The CDR3 DNA reads TGTGCCAGCAGCTTTGACAGGGGGCTCGGCTACACCTTC.

CDR3 nucleotides: TGTGCCAGTAGTATCCGACAGGGAAATCAGCCCCAGCATTTT. As protein: CASSIRQGNQPQHF. This rearrangement joins TRBV19 to TRBJ1-5; 7 positions match TRBD1. This CDR3 has 14 residues. Germline values: CDR1 LNHDA, CDR2 SQIVND (reference sequence). V lost 3 bases to trimming and J lost 4 bases; unmatched junction nucleotides: 3.

This sequence joins TRBV19 and TRBJ2-5, with a weak D call TRBD1 (6 bases). The length of the CDR3 is 17 residues. Trimming took off 2 bases at V and 1 base at J, with 17 bases between the two ends. The germline gives CDR1 LNHDA, CDR2 SQIVND (reference sequence). The CDR3 reads CASSIRQRQVGQETQYF. CDR3 in DNA: TGTGCCAGTAGTATACGTCAGCGACAGGTTGGCCAAGAGACCCAGTACTTC.

CDR3 residues: CASSVEPTGGVYEQYF. CDR3 sequence (DNA): TGTGCCAGCAGCGTAGAGCCGACAGGGGGGGTCTACGAGCAGTACTTC. This chain joins TRBV9 and TRBJ2-7; 9 positions match TRBD1. From germline, CDR1 is SGDLS and CDR2 YYNGEE. The junction had 7 bases not matched to a gene; V was cut back by 0 bases and J by 3 bases. This CDR3 has 16 residues.

The rearrangement joins TRBV27 to TRBJ1-1; TRBD1 is a possible D gene (6 bases). The V and J ends lost 5 bases and 1 base respectively, with 8 bases between them. Germline assignment: CDR1 MNHEY and CDR2 SMNVEV (reference sequence). The length of the CDR3 is 13 residues. The CDR3 nucleotides read TGTGCCAGCAGTAGACAGGAGAACACTGAAGCTTTCTTT. It specifies CASSRQENTEAFF.

This chain connects TRBV28 to TRBJ2-7; 9 bases map to TRBD2. Germline loops: CDR1 MDHEN, CDR2 SYDVKM. J was trimmed by 3 bases and V by 8 bases; bases with no gene match: 8. This CDR3 is 14 amino acids long. The CDR3 nucleotides read TGTGCCAGCCATTATAGCGGGGGATACTACGAGCAGTACTTC. Encoded protein: CASHYSGGYYEQYF.

The chain recombines TRBV24-1 with TRBJ2-3; D unclear. This CDR3 region has 13 residues. Germline V gene sequence: CDR1 KGHDR, CDR2 SFDVKD. V lost 4 bases to trimming and J lost 1 base, with 5 bases between them. Here the CDR3 reads CATSEAGTDTQYF. In DNA form, the CDR3 reads TGTGCCACCAGTGAGGCAGGCACAGATACGCAGTATTTT.

This rearrangement joins TRBV2 to TRBJ2-5; D is perhaps TRBD2 (7 bases). V was trimmed by 5 bases and J by 5 bases, leaving 15 bases between them. Germline CDR1 is SNHLY and CDR2 is FYNNEI. The CDR3 sequence is 14 residues long. The CDR3: CASSSRGGRETQYF. The DNA of the CDR3 is TGTGCCAGCAGTAGTCGCGGGGGCAGGGAGACCCAGTACTTC.